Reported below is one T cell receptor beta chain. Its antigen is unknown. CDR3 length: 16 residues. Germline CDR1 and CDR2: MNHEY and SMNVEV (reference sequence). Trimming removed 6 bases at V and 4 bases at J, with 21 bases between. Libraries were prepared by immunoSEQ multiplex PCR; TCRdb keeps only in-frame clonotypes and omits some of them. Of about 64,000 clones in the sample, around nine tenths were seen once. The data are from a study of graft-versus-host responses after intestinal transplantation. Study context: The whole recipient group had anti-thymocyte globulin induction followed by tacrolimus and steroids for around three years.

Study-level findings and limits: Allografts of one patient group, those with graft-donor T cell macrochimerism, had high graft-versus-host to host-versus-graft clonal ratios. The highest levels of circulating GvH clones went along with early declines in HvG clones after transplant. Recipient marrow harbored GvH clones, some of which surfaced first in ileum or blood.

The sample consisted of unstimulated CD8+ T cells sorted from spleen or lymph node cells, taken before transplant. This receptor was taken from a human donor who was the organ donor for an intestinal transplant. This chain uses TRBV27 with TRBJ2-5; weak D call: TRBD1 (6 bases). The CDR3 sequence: CASSLQCSRGIETQYF. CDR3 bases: TGTGCCAGCAGCCTCCAATGTAGCAGGGGAATAGAGACCCAGTACTTC.